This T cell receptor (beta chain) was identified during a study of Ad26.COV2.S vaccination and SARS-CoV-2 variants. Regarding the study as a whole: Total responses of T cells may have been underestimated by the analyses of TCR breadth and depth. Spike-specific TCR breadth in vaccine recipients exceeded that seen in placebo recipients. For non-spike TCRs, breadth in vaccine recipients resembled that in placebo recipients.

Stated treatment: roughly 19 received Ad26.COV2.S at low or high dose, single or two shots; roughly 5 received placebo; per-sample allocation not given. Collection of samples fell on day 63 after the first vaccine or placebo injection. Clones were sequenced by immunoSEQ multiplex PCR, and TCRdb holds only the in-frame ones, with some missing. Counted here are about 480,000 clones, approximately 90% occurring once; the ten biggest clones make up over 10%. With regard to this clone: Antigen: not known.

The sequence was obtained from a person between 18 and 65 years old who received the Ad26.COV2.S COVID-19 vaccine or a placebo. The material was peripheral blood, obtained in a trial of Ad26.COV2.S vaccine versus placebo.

The chain's CDR3 is CASSLGQPGYGYTF. CDR3 in DNA: TGCGCCAGCAGCTTGGGTCAGCCGGGGTATGGCTACACCTTC. V usage is TRBV5-1 and J usage is TRBJ1-2; D is unresolved. V gave up 0 bases and J gave up 5 bases, with 11 bases separating them. CDR1 is SGHRS, CDR2 YFSETQ, per germline. The CDR3 totals 14 residues.